The 18 T cell receptor delta chains listed next were all sequenced from one sample in a study of human gamma delta and Vdelta1 T cells. TCRdb re-processed the PCR reads using CATT. The sample has approximately 6,300 delta-chain clones, roughly a tenth seen once. Sequencing was carried out using naive CD27+ Vdelta1 gamma-delta T cells from blood. All receptors come from a human donor in good health.

This clone was detected only a few times. This rearrangement joins TRDV1 to TRDJ1; TRDD3 matches 12 bases. This CDR3 contains 18 residues. V lost 1 base, J lost 0 bases, and 6 bases stayed unmatched. Germline CDR1 is TSWWSYY and CDR2 is QGS. This CDR3 reads CALGEPRTGGYYTDKLIF. The DNA for the CDR3 is TGTGCTCTTGGGGAACCTCGTACTGGGGGATACTACACCGATAAACTCATCTTT.

This clone was picked up a small number of times. A far larger clone is one nucleotide away, so this likely arose from a read error. The sample carries other DNA sequences with the same CDR3. This chain uses TRDV1 with TRDJ1, with 11 positions matching TRDD3. Germline assignment: CDR1 TSWWSYY and CDR2 QGS. The CDR3 has 20 amino acids. The CDR3 reads CALGERIQGVGDTYTDKLIF. The CDR3 nucleotides read TGTGCCCTTGGGGAACGGATCCAGGGGGTGGGGGATACGTACACCGATAAACTCATCTTT.

This clone was found once. The same CDR3 arises from other DNA sequences in this sample as well. This chain uses TRDV1 with TRDJ1; no definite D call. The germline CDR1 and CDR2 sequences are TSWWSYY and QGS. The CDR3 has 23 amino acids. V lost 5 bases and J lost 4, with 41 bases in between. CDR3 residues: CALGTPVAARPRSWAIGSDKLIF. The CDR3 DNA is TGTGCTCTTGGGACCCCTGTTGCGGCTCGCCCTAGGTCGTGGGCGATTGGAAGCGATAAACTCATCTTT.

This clone was counted only a few times. A clone one base away is much larger, so this may be a read error. The chain is built from TRDV1 and TRDJ1, with 9 nucleotides matching TRDD3. Trimming took 5 bases from V and 2 from J; bases not matched to a gene: 27. The CDR3 has 22 residues. Germline V gives CDR1 TSWWSYY, CDR2 QGS. DNA for the CDR3: TGTGCTCTTGGGAAAATCGTCCCCTCCTACTGGGGGAAACGAGCTACAACCGATAAACTCATCTTT. It specifies CALGKIVPSYWGKRATTDKLIF.

Concerning this clone: A read error is likely here: a far larger clone is one base away. Other DNA sequences in this specimen translate into the identical CDR3. The chain combines TRDV1 with TRDJ1, with 8 bases fitting TRDD3. CDR1 TSWWSYY and CDR2 QGS come from the germline V gene. V trimming: 0 bases; J trimming: 3 bases; junction bases outside the gene matches: 24. There are 22 residues in the CDR3. Written as DNA, the CDR3 is TGTGCTCTTGGGGAACTCCGACGCCGAACTCGGGGGATATCCCTTAGCCCCGATAAACTCATCTTT. Its translation is CALGELRRRTRGISLSPDKLIF.

This clone appeared a few times. A far larger clone is a single base away, which makes a read error likely. The J gene is TRDJ1, the V gene TRDV1, with 9 bases aligning to TRDD2. Germline CDR1 TSWWSYY, CDR2 QGS. V lost 5 bases, J lost 9 bases, and 19 bases stayed unmatched. The length of the CDR3 is 17 residues. The CDR3 DNA reads TGTGCTCTTGGGAACCCTCCTTCCTACCGGGGGATGCAACAACTCATCTTT. This encodes CALGNPPSYRGMQQLIF.

This clone has more than one count but fewer than ten. The TCRdb protein, from a much larger clone, departs from this DNA's translation at residue 4, likely by read error; the protein shown derives from the DNA. The genes are TRDV1 and TRDJ1, with 7 bases lining up with TRDD3. The V gene's germline CDR1 is TSWWSYY and CDR2 QGS. This CDR3 comprises 19 residues. In nucleotides, the CDR3 is TGTGCTCTTGAGGAACTCCGGGGGATTCCACGATTTCTTACCGATAAACTCATCTTT. It is translated as CALEELRGIPRFLTDKLIF.

Concerning this clone itself: A read error likely explains this, since a far larger clone differs by one base. This sample also contains other DNA sequences that code for the same CDR3. The rearrangement links TRDV1 to TRDJ1; 10 bases fit TRDD3. Germline-derived CDR1 and CDR2 are TSWWSYY and QGS. This CDR3 spans 17 amino acids. The CDR3 here is CALGVRYWGMRTDKLIF. CDR3 DNA: TGTGCTCTTGGGGTCCGGTACTGGGGGATGCGCACCGATAAACTTATCTTT.

This clone is judged large (0.1 to 1%). The same CDR3 can be traced to other DNA sequences in this sample. The genes are TRDV1 and TRDJ1; 9 bases are a match to TRDD3. The junction had 16 bases not matched to a gene; V was cut back by 2 bases and J by 3 bases. In germline, CDR1 is TSWWSYY, CDR2 QGS. The CDR3 loop spans 19 amino acids. This chain's CDR3 is CALGERNLPRTGGPDKLIF. CDR3 sequence (DNA): TGTGCTCTTGGGGAAAGGAACCTACCTCGTACTGGGGGACCCGATAAACTCATCTTT.

Notes on this clone: The protein held in TCRdb is that of a much larger clone and does not match this DNA's translation at residue 8, likely because of a read error; the protein shown is translated from the DNA. The gene calls are TRDV1 and TRDJ1; TRDD3 matches 10 bases. V lost 6 bases to trimming and J lost 2 bases; unmatched junction nucleotides: 18. This CDR3 has 19 residues. In germline, CDR1 is TSWWSYY, CDR2 QGS. The CDR3 protein is CALGNSRGGDTRGTDKLIF. The CDR3 nucleotides read TGTGCTCTTGGTAACTCTCGGGGGGGGGATACGCGAGGGACCGATAAACTCATCTTT.

Turning to this clone: This probably arose from a read error, given a far larger clone one base away. The chain carries TRDV1 and TRDJ1; unclear D gene. Per the germline V gene, CDR1 is TSWWSYY and CDR2 is QGS. The CDR3 is 22 residues long. The ends were cut back, 2 bases at V and 0 bases at J, with 31 bases in the middle. Here the CDR3 DNA reads TGTGCTCTTGGGGAAAAGCGCTTCGTAACCCGGGAGAGACAGCCGTACACCGATAAACTCATCTTT. It translates to CALGEKRFVTRERQPYTDKLIF.

On this clone: One base separates it from a far larger clone, so it is likely a read error. This specimen includes other DNA sequences encoding the same CDR3. This sequence joins TRDV1 and TRDJ1, with a possible D match to TRDD3 (6 bases). Germline CDR1 is TSWWSYY and CDR2 is QGS. CDR3 length equals 22 residues. The CDR3 sequence is CALGEKRFVTRGRQPYTDKLIF. The CDR3 DNA is TGTGCCCTTGGGGAAAAGCGCTTCGTAACCCGGGGGAGACAGCCGTACACCGATAAACTCATCTTT.

This clone was found a few times. Other nucleotide sequences from this sample produce the same CDR3. The chain carries TRDV2 and TRDJ1; TRDD3 might be the D (5 bases). The germline CDR1 and CDR2 sequences are GEAIGNYY and EKD. With 9 bases removed from V and 7 bases from J, the gap between germline ends came to 23 bases. The CDR3 contains 14 residues. The CDR3, as DNA: TGTGCCACCCGTATACTTGGGGTCCCTCTTAAACTCATCTTT. Translation gives CATRILGVPLKLIF.

About this clone: Since a much larger clone is just one base distant, this may be a read error. V gene TRDV1 combines with J gene TRDJ1, with unresolved D. This CDR3 spans 15 amino acids. Per germline, CDR1 TSWWSYY and CDR2 QGS. Trimming took 3 bases from V and 12 from J, leaving 23 bases between them. This CDR3 reads CALGDAPTRFSGFIF. The CDR3 nucleotides read TGTGCTCTTGGGGATGCCCCAACGCGTTTCTCCGGATTCATCTTT.

Note on this clone: A far larger clone is off by one base, so a read error is likely. This chain links TRDV1 with TRDJ1; 13 nucleotides line up with TRDD3. There are 22 residues in the CDR3. Germline V gives CDR1 TSWWSYY, CDR2 QGS. The V gene end was trimmed by 1 base and the J gene end by 10 bases; junction bases not matched to a gene: 27. The CDR3 spells CALGERPVRLPKFTGGYDLLIF. The CDR3 region has the DNA TGTGCTCTTGGGGAACGGCCCGTACGGCTTCCTAAATTTACTGGGGGATACGATCTACTCATCTTT.

Note on this clone: A far larger clone is one nucleotide away, so this likely arose from a read error. The same CDR3 also results from other DNA sequences found in this sample. This rearrangement joins TRDV1 to TRDJ1, with TRDD3 matching 13 bases. Per the germline V gene, CDR1 is TSWWSYY and CDR2 is QGS. The junction had 22 bases not matched to a gene; V was cut back by 4 bases and J by 5 bases. The CDR3 is 21 residues long. Here the CDR3 reads CALGAYPNWGIRAGRTDKLIF. The CDR3 region has the DNA TGTGCTCTTGGGGCCTATCCCAACTGGGGGATACGGGCTGGGCGGACTGATAAACTCATCTTT.

Note on this clone: A read error is the likely source, as a far larger clone sits one nucleotide away. This rearrangement joins TRDV1 to TRDJ1; TRDD3 matches at 11 bases. Per the germline V gene, CDR1 is TSWWSYY and CDR2 is QGS. This CDR3 spans 23 amino acids. With V trimmed by 2 bases and J by 0 bases, 23 bases remained unmatched. The CDR3 DNA is TGTGCTCTTGGGGAAGGTCGGTTGAACTTTCTGGGGGATACTTCGATGTACACCGATAAACTCATCTTT. Translated: CALGEGRLNFLGDTSMYTDKLIF.

This clone is medium-sized. A much larger clone is a single base away; this may be a read error. The chain couples TRDV1 to TRDJ1; 9 bases match TRDD3. There are 18 residues in the CDR3. The germline gives CDR1 TSWWSYY, CDR2 QGS. Trimming took 3 bases from V and 0 from J; bases not matched to a gene: 11. The CDR3 coding sequence is TGTGCTCTTGGGGACCCGAGTCCTGGGGGATCGTACACCGATAAACTCATCTTT. This encodes CALGDPSPGGSYTDKLIF.